This T cell receptor beta chain stems from a study of cytomegalovirus exposure and HLA in healthy donors. Study as a whole: In an earlier analysis, approximately 120 million unique TCR beta sequences were found from some 200 million T cells.

Both 60 Vbeta primers and 13 Jbeta primers went into the PCR. Assay: immunoSEQ multiplex PCR; the TCRdb copy retains only in-frame clones and omits some. The repertoire shows approximately 110,000 clones; the top ten hold 1%. For this clone: As yet, its antigen is unknown.

The CDR3 totals 21 residues. The J segment lost 0 bases and the V segment lost 2 bases, leaving 12 bases of the junction unmatched. The germline CDR1 and CDR2 sequences are KGHSH and LQKENI. Study results and limitations: Later work found that TCR association rates differed between HLA loci; DRB1 had the most and HLA-C the fewest. The authors enumerated around 150 TCR beta chains as linked to cytomegalovirus. Researchers reported in a later analysis that a missense DCLRE1C variant was tied to TCR beta V- and J-gene trimming.

This chain links TRBV18 with TRBJ2-1; 14 bases map to TRBD2. The sequencing input was PBMCs. This TCR was recovered from a man between 18 and 35 years old in good health and CMV-seronegative. In DNA form, the CDR3 reads TGTGCCAGCTCACCAGAAGGAGGTCGACTAGCGGGGGGGAGCTCCTACAATGAGCAGTTCTTC. Translating gives CASSPEGGRLAGGSSYNEQFF. Full variable domain (rest looked up from reference TRBV18 and TRBJ2-1): NAGVMQNPRHLVRRRGQEARLRCSPMKGHSHVYWYRQLPEEGLKFMVYLQKENIIDESGMPKERFSAEFPKEGPSILRIQQVVRGDSAAYFCASSPEGGRLAGGSSYNEQFFGPGTRLTVL.